The 8 T cell receptor beta chains given below trace back to one sample, sequenced in a study of blood T cells in healthy people across ages. Next came a second PCR, run for about 6 to 11 cycles, which used a sample-barcoded 5' primer along with a J-beta primer mix. Via MiXCR, TCRdb re-called the 5' RACE reads, giving one row per CDR3 protein. The table records about 1.4 million distinct CDR3 sequences, approximately 59% of them present only once. Sequencing was done on a sample of blood. The receptor set was obtained from a man between 18 and 29 years old in good health.

This clonotype was counted between two and nine times. The chain uses TRBV7-9 and TRBJ2-5; tentatively, D is TRBD2 (6 bases). The ends were cut back, 5 bases at V and 11 bases at J, with 24 bases in the middle. The germline V gene has CDR1 SEHNR and CDR2 FQNEAQ (reference sequence). The CDR3 runs 15 residues. The CDR3 reads CASSTRDWLPGEQYF. CDR3 coding DNA: TGTGCCAGCAGCACCCGGGACTGGTTGCCGGGTGAGCAGTACTTC.

This clonotype was seen a few times. The chain has TRBV4-3 and TRBJ2-7, with a weak D call TRBD1 (5 bases). Deletions cut 2 bases from V and 1 base from J, with 9 bases between. Germline V lookup: CDR1 LGHNA, CDR2 YSLEER. This CDR3 is 14 amino acids long. In DNA form, the CDR3 reads TGCGCCAGCAGCCAATTAGGGGCATCCTACGAGCAGTACTTC. As protein: CASSQLGASYEQYF.

The J gene is TRBJ2-7, the V gene TRBV13, with unresolved D. There are 13 residues in the CDR3. V shed 4 bases and J shed 0 bases, with 7 bases lying between them. The germline V gene has CDR1 PRHDT and CDR2 FYEKMQ (reference sequence). CDR3 in amino acids: CASSSPVSYEQYF. CDR3 nucleotides: TGTGCCAGCAGCTCCCCAGTCTCCTACGAGCAGTACTTC.

The V and J genes are TRBV4-3 and TRBJ2-1; 11 positions agree with TRBD1. Germline CDR1 LGHNA, CDR2 YSLEER. The CDR3 totals 14 residues. Trimming removed 3 bases from V and 10 bases from J; junction bases left unmatched: 5. CDR3: CASSQGQGVGEQFF. The CDR3 coding sequence is TGCGCCAGCAGCCAGGGACAGGGGGTCGGGGAGCAGTTCTTC.

This chain joins TRBV7-9 and TRBJ2-2; 7 bases map to TRBD1. Trimming removed 5 bases from V and 6 bases from J; junction bases left unmatched: 3. Germline V lookup: CDR1 SEHNR, CDR2 FQNEAQ (reference sequence). This CDR3 is 13 amino acids long. CDR3: CASSAQGSGELFF. CDR3 DNA sequence: TGTGCCAGCAGCGCACAGGGGTCCGGGGAGCTGTTTTTT.

V usage is TRBV10-3 and J usage is TRBJ1-6, with D maybe TRBD1 (5 bases). With 5 bases removed from V and 7 bases from J, the gap between germline ends came to 9 bases. CDR3 length: 13 amino acids. In germline, CDR1 is ENHRY, CDR2 SYGVKD. This chain's CDR3 is CAISPGGNSPLHF. As DNA, the CDR3 is TGTGCCATCAGTCCGGGGGGAAATTCACCCCTCCACTTT.

Turning to this clonotype: A much larger clone lies one base from this, so it may be a read error. The chain carries TRBV29-1 and TRBJ2-5; no definite D call. The CDR3 runs to 10 residues. CDR1 and CDR2 from the germline V gene are SQVTM and ANQGSEA. CDR3 nucleotides: TGCAGCGGTGAATATGGGACCCAGTACTTC. Amino acids: CSGEYGTQYF.

The chain recombines TRBV7-9 with TRBJ2-3, with 8 bases lining up with TRBD1. Trimming took 5 bases from V and 3 from J; bases not matched to a gene: 7. Germline V gene lookup returns CDR1 SEHNR and CDR2 FQNEAQ (reference sequence). This CDR3 is 15 amino acids long. The CDR3 region has the DNA TGTGCCAGCAGCACCACAGGGGGTATGACAGATACGCAGTATTTT. This codes for CASSTTGGMTDTQYF.